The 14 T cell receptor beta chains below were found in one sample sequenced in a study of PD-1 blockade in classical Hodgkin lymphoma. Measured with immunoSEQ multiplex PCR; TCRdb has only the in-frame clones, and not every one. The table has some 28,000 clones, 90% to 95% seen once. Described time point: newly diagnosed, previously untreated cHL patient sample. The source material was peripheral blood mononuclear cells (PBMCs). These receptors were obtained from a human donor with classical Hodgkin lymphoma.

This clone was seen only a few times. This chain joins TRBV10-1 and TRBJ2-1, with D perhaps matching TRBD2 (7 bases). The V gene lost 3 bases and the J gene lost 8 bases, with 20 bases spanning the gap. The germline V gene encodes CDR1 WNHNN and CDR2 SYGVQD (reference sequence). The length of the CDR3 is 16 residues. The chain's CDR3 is CASSDSRGRARDEQFF. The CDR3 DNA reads TGCGCCAGCAGTGATTCGAGGGGGAGGGCGAGAGATGAGCAGTTCTTC.

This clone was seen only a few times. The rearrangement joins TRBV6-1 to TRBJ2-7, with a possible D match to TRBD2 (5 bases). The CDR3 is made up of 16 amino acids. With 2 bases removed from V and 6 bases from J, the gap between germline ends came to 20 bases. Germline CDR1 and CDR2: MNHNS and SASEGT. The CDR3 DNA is TGTGCCAGCAGTGAACGAGGGAGAGCAGGCGGCTCCGAGCAGTACTTC. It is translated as CASSERGRAGGSEQYF.

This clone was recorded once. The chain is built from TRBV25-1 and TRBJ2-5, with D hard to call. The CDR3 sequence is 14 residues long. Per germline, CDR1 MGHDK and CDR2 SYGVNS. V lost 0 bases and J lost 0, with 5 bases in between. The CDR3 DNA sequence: TGTGCCAGCAGTGAATACGGGTACCAAGAGACCCAGTACTTC. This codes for CASSEYGYQETQYF.

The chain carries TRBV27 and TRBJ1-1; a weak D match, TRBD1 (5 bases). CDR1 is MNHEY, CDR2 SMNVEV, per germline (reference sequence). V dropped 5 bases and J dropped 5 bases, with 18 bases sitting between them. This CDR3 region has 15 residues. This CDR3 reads CASSLTFPGLTEAFF. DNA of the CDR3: TGTGCCAGCAGTCTCACATTTCCGGGACTAACTGAAGCTTTCTTT.

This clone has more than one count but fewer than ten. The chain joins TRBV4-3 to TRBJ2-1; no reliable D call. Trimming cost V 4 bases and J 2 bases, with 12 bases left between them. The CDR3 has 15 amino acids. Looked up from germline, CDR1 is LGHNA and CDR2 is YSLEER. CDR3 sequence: CASSLLRSPYNEQFF. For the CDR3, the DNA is TGCGCCAGCAGCCTCCTCAGGAGTCCCTACAATGAGCAGTTCTTC.

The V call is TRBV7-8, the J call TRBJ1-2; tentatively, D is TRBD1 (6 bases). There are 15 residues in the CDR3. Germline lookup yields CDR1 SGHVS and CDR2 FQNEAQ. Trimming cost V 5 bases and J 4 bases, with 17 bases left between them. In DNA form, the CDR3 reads TGTGCCAGCAGCCAAAGGACAGAAGTGGTCTATGGCTACACCTTC. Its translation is CASSQRTEVVYGYTF.

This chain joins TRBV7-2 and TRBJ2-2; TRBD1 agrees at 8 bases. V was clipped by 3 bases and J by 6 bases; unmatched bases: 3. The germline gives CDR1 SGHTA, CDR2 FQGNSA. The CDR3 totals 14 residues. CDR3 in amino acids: CASSLQGAAGELFF. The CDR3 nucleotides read TGTGCCAGCAGCTTGCAGGGGGCGGCCGGGGAGCTGTTTTTT.

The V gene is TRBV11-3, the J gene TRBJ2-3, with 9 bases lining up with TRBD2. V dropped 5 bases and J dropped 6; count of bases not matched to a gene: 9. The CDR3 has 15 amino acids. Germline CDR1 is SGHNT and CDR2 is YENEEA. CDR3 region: CASSPLWTSVDTQYF. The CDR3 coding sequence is TGTGCCAGCAGCCCCCTGTGGACTAGCGTGGATACGCAGTATTTT. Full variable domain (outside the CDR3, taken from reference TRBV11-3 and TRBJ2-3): EAGVVQSPRYKIIEKKQPVAFWCNPISGHNTLYWYLQNLGQGPELLIRYENEEAVDDSQLPKDRFSAERLKGVDSTLKIQPAELGDSAVYLCASSPLWTSVDTQYFGPGTRLTVL.

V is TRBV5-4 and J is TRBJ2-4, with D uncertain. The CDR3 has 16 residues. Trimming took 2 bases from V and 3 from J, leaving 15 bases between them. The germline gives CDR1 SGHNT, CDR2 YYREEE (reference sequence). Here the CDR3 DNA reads TGTGCCAGCAGCTTTTTCGCAGCGTTAGGCAAAAACATTCAGTACTTC. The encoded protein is CASSFFAALGKNIQYF.

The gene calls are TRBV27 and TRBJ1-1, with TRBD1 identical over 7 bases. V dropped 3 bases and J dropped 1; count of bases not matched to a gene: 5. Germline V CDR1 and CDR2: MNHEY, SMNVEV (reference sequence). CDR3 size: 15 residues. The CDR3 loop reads CASSFRGGRNTEAFF. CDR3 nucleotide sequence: TGTGCCAGCAGTTTTCGAGGGGGCCGGAACACTGAAGCTTTCTTT.

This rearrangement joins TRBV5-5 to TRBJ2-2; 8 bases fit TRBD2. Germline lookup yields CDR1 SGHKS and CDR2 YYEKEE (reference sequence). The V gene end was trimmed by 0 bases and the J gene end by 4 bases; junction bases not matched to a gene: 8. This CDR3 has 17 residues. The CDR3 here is CASSLVDGGRSTGELFF. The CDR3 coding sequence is TGTGCCAGCAGCTTGGTGGACGGCGGGAGGTCCACCGGGGAGCTGTTTTTT.

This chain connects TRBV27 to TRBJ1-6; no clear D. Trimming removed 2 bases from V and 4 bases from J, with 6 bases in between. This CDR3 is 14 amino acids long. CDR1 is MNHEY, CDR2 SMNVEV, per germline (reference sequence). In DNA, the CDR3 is TGTGCCAGCAGTTTAGCGGGGTATAATTCACCCCTCCACTTT. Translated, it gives CASSLAGYNSPLHF.

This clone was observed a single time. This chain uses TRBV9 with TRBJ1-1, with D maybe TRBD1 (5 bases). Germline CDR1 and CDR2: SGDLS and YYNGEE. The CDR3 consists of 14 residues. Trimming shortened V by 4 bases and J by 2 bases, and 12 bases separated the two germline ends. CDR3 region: CASSRATDNTEAFF. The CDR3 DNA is TGTGCCAGCAGCCGGGCGACAGACAACACTGAAGCTTTCTTT. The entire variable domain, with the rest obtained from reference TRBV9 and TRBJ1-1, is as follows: DSGVTQTPKHLITATGQRVTLRCSPRSGDLSVYWYQQSLDQGLQFLIQYYNGEERAKGNILERFSAQQFPDLHSELNLSSLELGDSALYFCASSRATDNTEAFFGQGTRLTVV.

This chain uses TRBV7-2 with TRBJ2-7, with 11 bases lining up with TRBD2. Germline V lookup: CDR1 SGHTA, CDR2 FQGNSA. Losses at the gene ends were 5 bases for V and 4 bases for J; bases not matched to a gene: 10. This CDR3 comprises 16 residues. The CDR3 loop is CASSRLAGGPSYEQYF. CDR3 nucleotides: TGTGCCAGCAGCCGATTAGCGGGAGGGCCCTCGTACGAGCAGTACTTC.